A selection of T cell receptor beta chains follows, all from one sample in a study of blood T cell dynamics during melanoma immunotherapy. The data were produced by immunoSEQ multiplex PCR, yet TCRdb's version contains in-frame clones alone and is incomplete. The repertoire holds about 9,000 clones, about 85% seen once, with 1% to 1.2% in the top ten. Sample: blood, taken from a patient treated with checkpoint blockade. These receptor sequences come from a human donor with melanoma. Each CDR3 is given with its conserved first and last residue. D genes are given only for firm matches. Where a row states a size, it is once, few, many or the class of an expanded clone; other rows omit it.

J gene: TRBJ1-1; V gene: TRBV5-1; clone size: -; D gene: TRBD1; CDR3 length: 16; CDR3 protein: CASSASWDRGFSEAFF; CDR3 DNA: TGCGCCAGCAGCGCGAGCTGGGACAGGGGGTTCTCTGAAGCTTTCTTT
J gene: TRBJ1-6; V gene: TRBV10-3; clone size: -; D gene: -; CDR3 length: 13; CDR3 protein: CANQDRNNSPLHF; CDR3 DNA: TGTGCCAACCAGGACAGAAATAATTCACCCCTCCACTTT
J gene: TRBJ2-6; V gene: TRBV7-3; clone size: -; D gene: -; CDR3 length: 16; CDR3 protein: CASSTTTVSGANVLTF; CDR3 DNA: TGTGCCAGCAGCACAACGACGGTTAGCGGGGCCAACGTCCTGACTTTC
J gene: TRBJ1-4; V gene: TRBV5-8; clone size: -; D gene: -; CDR3 length: 12; CDR3 protein: CASSPPTEKLFF; CDR3 DNA: TGTGCCAGCAGCCCGCCGACTGAAAAACTGTTTTTT
J gene: TRBJ2-5; V gene: TRBV4-3; clone size: -; D gene: -; CDR3 length: 13; CDR3 protein: CASSQVIGETQYF; CDR3 DNA: TGCGCCAGCAGCCAAGTGATAGGGGAGACCCAGTACTTC
J gene: TRBJ1-1; V gene: TRBV11-2; clone size: -; D gene: -; CDR3 length: 15; CDR3 protein: CASSPEAGMGKEAFF; CDR3 DNA: TGTGCCAGCAGCCCCGAGGCGGGGATGGGGAAGGAAGCTTTCTTT
J gene: TRBJ2-6; V gene: TRBV5-1; clone size: -; D gene: TRBD1; CDR3 length: 17; CDR3 protein: CASSSPDRGAGANVLTF; CDR3 DNA: TGCGCCAGCAGCTCCCCCGACAGGGGAGCCGGGGCCAACGTCCTGACTTTC
J gene: TRBJ2-1; V gene: TRBV6-1; clone size: -; D gene: -; CDR3 length: 15; CDR3 protein: CASRSYPAGNNEQFF; CDR3 DNA: TGTGCCAGCAGATCGTACCCAGCCGGAAACAATGAGCAGTTCTTC
J gene: TRBJ2-5; V gene: TRBV11-2; clone size: -; D gene: TRBD2; CDR3 length: 16; CDR3 protein: CASSLITSGGQETQYF; CDR3 DNA: TGTGCCAGCAGCTTAATAACTAGCGGGGGGCAAGAGACCCAGTACTTC
J gene: TRBJ2-4; V gene: TRBV4-3; clone size: -; D gene: -; CDR3 length: 15; CDR3 protein: CASSQRGGTENIQYF; CDR3 DNA: TGCGCCAGCAGCCAAAGGGGCGGGACAGAAAACATTCAGTACTTC
J gene: TRBJ1-4; V gene: TRBV19; clone size: -; D gene: -; CDR3 length: 15; CDR3 protein: CASSSRQVGNEKLFF; CDR3 DNA: TGTGCCAGTAGTTCCCGACAGGTGGGCAATGAAAAACTGTTTTTT
J gene: TRBJ2-7; V gene: TRBV4-2; clone size: -; D gene: -; CDR3 length: 16; CDR3 protein: CASSQDWWTAGYEQYF; CDR3 DNA: TGTGCCAGCAGCCAAGATTGGTGGACCGCCGGCTACGAGCAGTACTTC
J gene: TRBJ1-2; V gene: TRBV5-1; clone size: -; D gene: TRBD1; CDR3 length: 14; CDR3 protein: CASSLGQGADGYTF; CDR3 DNA: TGCGCCAGCAGCTTGGGTCAGGGGGCAGATGGCTACACCTTC
J gene: TRBJ2-5; V gene: TRBV5-1; clone size: -; D gene: TRBD1; CDR3 length: 15; CDR3 protein: CASSLDRGVGETQYF; CDR3 DNA: TGCGCCAGCAGCTTGGACAGGGGGGTAGGAGAGACCCAGTACTTC
J gene: TRBJ2-3; V gene: TRBV4-3; clone size: -; D gene: -; CDR3 length: 13; CDR3 protein: CASSPRSSDTQYF; CDR3 DNA: TGCGCCAGCAGCCCCCGGAGTTCTGATACGCAGTATTTT
J gene: TRBJ1-1; V gene: TRBV19; clone size: once; D gene: -; CDR3 length: 13; CDR3 protein: CASSLTGNTEAFF; CDR3 DNA: TGTGCCAGTAGTTTGACAGGGAACACTGAAGCTTTCTTT
J gene: TRBJ1-4; V gene: TRBV6-5; clone size: -; D gene: TRBD1; CDR3 length: 14; CDR3 protein: CASRPGGGIEKLFF; CDR3 DNA: TGTGCCAGCAGACCCGGAGGGGGCATTGAAAAACTGTTTTTT
J gene: TRBJ2-7; V gene: TRBV6-4; clone size: -; D gene: TRBD1; CDR3 length: 15; CDR3 protein: CASSEGSDRAYEQYF; CDR3 DNA: TGTGCCAGCAGTGAAGGTTCGGACAGGGCCTACGAGCAGTACTTC
J gene: TRBJ1-3; V gene: TRBV6-5; clone size: -; D gene: -; CDR3 length: 15; CDR3 protein: CASSYHSIPGNTIYF; CDR3 DNA: TGTGCCAGCAGTTACCACTCGATACCTGGAAACACCATATATTTT
J gene: TRBJ1-2; V gene: TRBV30; clone size: few; D gene: -; CDR3 length: 11; CDR3 protein: CAGTQVYGYTF; CDR3 DNA: TGTGCCGGCACACAAGTCTATGGCTACACCTTC
J gene: TRBJ1-3; V gene: TRBV5-6; clone size: -; D gene: -; CDR3 length: 14; CDR3 protein: CASSLSGPGNTIYF; CDR3 DNA: TGTGCCAGCAGCTTGAGCGGGCCGGGAAACACCATATATTTT
J gene: TRBJ1-6; V gene: TRBV15; clone size: few; D gene: -; CDR3 length: 15; CDR3 protein: CATTRQVMSNSPLHF; CDR3 DNA: TGTGCCACCACCAGACAGGTTATGAGTAATTCACCCCTCCACTTT
J gene: TRBJ1-4; V gene: TRBV19; clone size: -; D gene: -; CDR3 length: 17; CDR3 protein: CASSIGRYSGRGEKLFF; CDR3 DNA: TGTGCCAGTAGTATCGGCCGTTATTCGGGGAGAGGTGAAAAACTGTTTTTT
J gene: TRBJ2-7; V gene: TRBV6-5; clone size: -; D gene: -; CDR3 length: 16; CDR3 protein: CASSYGQGLGSYEQYF; CDR3 DNA: TGTGCCAGCAGTTACGGGCAGGGCCTGGGGTCCTACGAGCAGTACTTC
J gene: TRBJ1-4; V gene: TRBV11-2; clone size: -; D gene: TRBD1; CDR3 length: 14; CDR3 protein: CASSQGQENEKLFF; CDR3 DNA: TGTGCCAGCAGCCAGGGACAGGAGAATGAAAAACTGTTTTTT
J gene: TRBJ2-3; V gene: TRBV7-2; clone size: -; D gene: TRBD1; CDR3 length: 16; CDR3 protein: CASSLALQGTTDTQYF; CDR3 DNA: TGTGCCAGCAGCTTAGCTCTACAGGGGACCACAGATACGCAGTATTTT
J gene: TRBJ2-5; V gene: TRBV15; clone size: -; D gene: -; CDR3 length: 13; CDR3 protein: CATSRATPETQYF; CDR3 DNA: TGTGCCACCAGCAGAGCCACCCCAGAGACCCAGTACTTC
J gene: TRBJ2-7; V gene: TRBV4-3; clone size: -; D gene: TRBD1; CDR3 length: 14; CDR3 protein: CASSQEQGAHEQYF; CDR3 DNA: TGCGCCAGCAGCCAAGAACAGGGGGCCCACGAGCAGTACTTC
J gene: TRBJ2-3; V gene: TRBV15; clone size: -; D gene: -; CDR3 length: 14; CDR3 protein: CATSRDLGSDTQYF; CDR3 DNA: TGTGCCACCAGCAGAGATCTCGGGTCAGATACGCAGTATTTT
J gene: TRBJ1-4; V gene: TRBV7-9; clone size: -; D gene: -; CDR3 length: 16; CDR3 protein: CASSSARELANEKLFF; CDR3 DNA: TGTGCCAGCAGCTCCGCCCGGGAGTTGGCTAATGAAAAACTGTTTTTT
J gene: TRBJ2-6; V gene: TRBV4-2; clone size: -; D gene: TRBD2; CDR3 length: 16; CDR3 protein: CASSQGGGSGANVLTF; CDR3 DNA: TGTGCCAGCAGCCAAGGGGGAGGGTCTGGGGCCAACGTCCTGACTTTC
J gene: TRBJ2-7; V gene: TRBV2; clone size: -; D gene: TRBD1; CDR3 length: 17; CDR3 protein: CASSEIYPGQISYEQYF; CDR3 DNA: TGTGCCAGCAGTGAGATTTATCCGGGACAGATTTCCTACGAGCAGTACTTC
J gene: TRBJ2-5; V gene: TRBV5-6; clone size: -; D gene: TRBD2; CDR3 length: 16; CDR3 protein: CASSLTIARGGETQYF; CDR3 DNA: TGTGCCAGCAGCTTAACGATAGCCCGGGGGGGAGAGACCCAGTACTTC
J gene: TRBJ1-4; V gene: TRBV30; clone size: -; D gene: -; CDR3 length: 14; CDR3 protein: CACHQGPANEKLFF; CDR3 DNA: TGTGCCTGCCACCAGGGGCCCGCTAATGAAAAACTGTTTTTT
J gene: TRBJ2-7; V gene: TRBV12-5; clone size: -; D gene: -; CDR3 length: 12; CDR3 protein: CASGLGDYEQYF; CDR3 DNA: TGTGCTAGTGGTTTGGGGGATTACGAGCAGTACTTC
J gene: TRBJ1-2; V gene: TRBV7-6; clone size: -; D gene: -; CDR3 length: 13; CDR3 protein: CASSPSGAYGYTF; CDR3 DNA: TGTGCCAGCAGCCCGAGCGGGGCCTATGGCTACACCTTC
J gene: TRBJ2-2; V gene: TRBV11-2; clone size: -; D gene: -; CDR3 length: 17; CDR3 protein: CASSPPLRFRNTGELFF; CDR3 DNA: TGCGCCAGCAGCCCACCTCTCCGGTTCAGGAACACCGGGGAGCTGTTTTTT
J gene: TRBJ2-1; V gene: TRBV2; clone size: -; D gene: -; CDR3 length: 13; CDR3 protein: CASRVSSYNEQFF; CDR3 DNA: TGTGCCAGCAGGGTCAGCTCCTACAATGAGCAGTTCTTC
J gene: TRBJ2-7; V gene: TRBV29-1; clone size: -; D gene: -; CDR3 length: 13; CDR3 protein: CSVVARTGYEQYF; CDR3 DNA: TGCAGCGTTGTGGCACGGACGGGGTACGAGCAGTACTTC
J gene: TRBJ2-1; V gene: TRBV19; clone size: -; D gene: TRBD2; CDR3 length: 15; CDR3 protein: CASSKLSGDLNEQFF; CDR3 DNA: TGTGCCAGTAGCAAACTTAGCGGGGATTTAAATGAGCAGTTCTTC
J gene: TRBJ2-5; V gene: TRBV6-5; clone size: -; D gene: -; CDR3 length: 13; CDR3 protein: CASSRGREETQYF; CDR3 DNA: TGTGCCAGCAGCCGCGGACGGGAAGAGACCCAGTACTTC
J gene: TRBJ2-7; V gene: TRBV19; clone size: -; D gene: -; CDR3 length: 12; CDR3 protein: CASSIQPNEQYF; CDR3 DNA: TGTGCCAGTAGTATCCAGCCAAACGAGCAGTACTTC
J gene: TRBJ2-2; V gene: TRBV9; clone size: -; D gene: -; CDR3 length: 14; CDR3 protein: CASSVSDSTGELFF; CDR3 DNA: TGTGCCAGCAGCGTGTCGGACAGCACCGGGGAGCTGTTTTTT
J gene: TRBJ2-5; V gene: TRBV7-2; clone size: few; D gene: -; CDR3 length: 13; CDR3 protein: CASNEMLAETQYF; CDR3 DNA: TGTGCCAGCAACGAGATGCTAGCGGAGACCCAGTACTTC
J gene: TRBJ2-7; V gene: TRBV30; clone size: -; D gene: TRBD1; CDR3 length: 13; CDR3 protein: CASAGDRAYEQYF; CDR3 DNA: TGTGCCAGCGCCGGCGACAGGGCCTACGAGCAGTACTTC
J gene: TRBJ2-5; V gene: TRBV9; clone size: -; D gene: -; CDR3 length: 14; CDR3 protein: CASSAGTLQETQYF; CDR3 DNA: TGTGCCAGCAGCGCCGGGACGCTACAAGAGACCCAGTACTTC
J gene: TRBJ1-1; V gene: TRBV7-2; clone size: -; D gene: TRBD1; CDR3 length: 15; CDR3 protein: CASSPDRGIDTEAFF; CDR3 DNA: TGTGCCAGCAGCCCCGACAGGGGTATCGACACTGAAGCTTTCTTT
J gene: TRBJ2-5; V gene: TRBV5-4; clone size: -; D gene: TRBD2; CDR3 length: 14; CDR3 protein: CASSGASGRETQYF; CDR3 DNA: TGTGCCAGCAGTGGGGCTAGCGGCAGGGAGACCCAGTACTTC
J gene: TRBJ2-2; V gene: TRBV5-1; clone size: -; D gene: TRBD1; CDR3 length: 16; CDR3 protein: CASSRGDRADTGELFF; CDR3 DNA: TGCGCCAGCAGCCGGGGGGACAGGGCGGACACCGGGGAGCTGTTTTTT
J gene: TRBJ1-2; V gene: TRBV5-4; clone size: -; D gene: TRBD1; CDR3 length: 14; CDR3 protein: CASSFDRGRGGYTF; CDR3 DNA: TGTGCCAGCAGCTTTGACAGGGGGCGAGGTGGCTACACCTTC
J gene: TRBJ2-3; V gene: TRBV29-1; clone size: -; D gene: TRBD1; CDR3 length: 13; CDR3 protein: CSVDPGQSDTQYF; CDR3 DNA: TGCAGCGTTGATCCGGGACAGTCAGATACGCAGTATTTT
J gene: TRBJ1-2; V gene: TRBV9; clone size: few; D gene: -; CDR3 length: 13; CDR3 protein: CASGWTANYGYTF; CDR3 DNA: TGTGCCAGCGGTTGGACAGCTAACTATGGCTACACCTTC
J gene: TRBJ2-7; V gene: TRBV27; clone size: -; D gene: -; CDR3 length: 16; CDR3 protein: CASSFSQISSSYEQYF; CDR3 DNA: TGTGCCAGCAGTTTCTCACAGATATCCTCCTCCTACGAGCAGTACTTC
J gene: TRBJ1-6; V gene: TRBV11-2; clone size: few; D gene: TRBD1; CDR3 length: 16; CDR3 protein: CASSSDSTGANSPLHF; CDR3 DNA: TGTGCCAGCAGCTCCGACTCGACAGGGGCGAATTCACCCCTCCACTTT
J gene: TRBJ1-3; V gene: TRBV9; clone size: once; D gene: -; CDR3 length: 16; CDR3 protein: CASSGQAPGARATIYF; CDR3 DNA: TGTGCCAGCAGCGGACAGGCCCCGGGGGCAAGGGCCACCATATATTTT
J gene: TRBJ1-6; V gene: TRBV6-6; clone size: -; D gene: -; CDR3 length: 14; CDR3 protein: CASSYPSDNSPLHF; CDR3 DNA: TGTGCCAGCAGTTACCCCAGTGATAATTCACCCCTCCACTTT
J gene: TRBJ2-7; V gene: TRBV5-4; clone size: -; D gene: -; CDR3 length: 14; CDR3 protein: CASSVESNSYEQYF; CDR3 DNA: TGTGCCAGCAGCGTGGAATCGAACTCCTACGAGCAGTACTTC